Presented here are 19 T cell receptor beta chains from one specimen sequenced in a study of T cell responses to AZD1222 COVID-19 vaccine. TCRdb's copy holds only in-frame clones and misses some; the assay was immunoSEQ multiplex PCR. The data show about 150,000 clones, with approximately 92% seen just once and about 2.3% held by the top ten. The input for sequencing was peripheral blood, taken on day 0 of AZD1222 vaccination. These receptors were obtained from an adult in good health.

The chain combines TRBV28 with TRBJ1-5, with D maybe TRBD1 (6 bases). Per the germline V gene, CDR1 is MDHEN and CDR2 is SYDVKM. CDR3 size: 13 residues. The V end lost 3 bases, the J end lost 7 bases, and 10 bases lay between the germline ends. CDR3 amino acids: CASSFGGWQPQHF. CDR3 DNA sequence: TGTGCCAGCAGTTTCGGGGGCTGGCAGCCCCAGCATTTT.

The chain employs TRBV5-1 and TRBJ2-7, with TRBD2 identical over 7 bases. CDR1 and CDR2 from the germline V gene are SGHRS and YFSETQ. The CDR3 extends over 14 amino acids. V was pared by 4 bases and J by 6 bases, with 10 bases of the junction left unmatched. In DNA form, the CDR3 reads TGCGCCAGCAGCCCACGGCGGGAGTATGGCGAGCAGTACTTC. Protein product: CASSPRREYGEQYF.

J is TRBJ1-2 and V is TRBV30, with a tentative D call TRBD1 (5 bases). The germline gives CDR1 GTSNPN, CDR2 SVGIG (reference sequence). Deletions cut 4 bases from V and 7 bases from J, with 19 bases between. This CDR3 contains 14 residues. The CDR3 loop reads CAWTLPPGLRGYTF. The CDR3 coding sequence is TGTGCCTGGACCCTCCCGCCAGGGCTCCGTGGCTACACCTTC.

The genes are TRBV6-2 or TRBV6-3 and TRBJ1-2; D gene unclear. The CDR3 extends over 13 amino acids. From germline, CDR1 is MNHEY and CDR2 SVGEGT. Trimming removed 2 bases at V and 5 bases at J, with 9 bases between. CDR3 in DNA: TGTGCCAGCAGTTACCGGCCGGGATATGGCTACACCTTC. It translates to CASSYRPGYGYTF.

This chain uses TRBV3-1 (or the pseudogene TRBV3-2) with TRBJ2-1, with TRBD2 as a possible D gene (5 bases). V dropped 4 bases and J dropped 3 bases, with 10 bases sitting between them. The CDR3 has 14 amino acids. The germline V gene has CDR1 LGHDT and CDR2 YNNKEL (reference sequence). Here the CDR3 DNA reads TGTGCCAGCAGCCCCCGACGGGGCTACAATGAGCAGTTCTTC. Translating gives CASSPRRGYNEQFF.

This CDR3 is CASSVELGGYEQYF. CDR3 in DNA: TGTGCCAGCAGCGTAGAATTGGGGGGGTACGAGCAGTACTTC. The chain is built from TRBV9 and TRBJ2-7, with TRBD2 matching 7 bases. Germline V gene data show CDR1 as SGDLS and CDR2 as YYNGEE. V was pared by 0 bases and J by 4 bases, with 4 bases of the junction left unmatched. The CDR3 extends over 14 amino acids.

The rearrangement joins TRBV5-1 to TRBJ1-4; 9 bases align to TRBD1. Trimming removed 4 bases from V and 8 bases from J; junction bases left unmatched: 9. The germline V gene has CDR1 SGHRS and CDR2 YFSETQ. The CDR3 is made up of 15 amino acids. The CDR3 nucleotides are TGCGCCAGCAGCCCGGCGACAGGGGGAGGAGAAAAACTGTTTTTT. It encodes CASSPATGGGEKLFF.

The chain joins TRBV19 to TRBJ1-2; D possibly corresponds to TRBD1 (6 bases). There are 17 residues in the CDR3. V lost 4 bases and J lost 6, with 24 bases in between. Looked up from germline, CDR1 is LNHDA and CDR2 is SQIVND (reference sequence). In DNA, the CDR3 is TGTGCCAGTAGTAGGGGCCCGTCCGACAGCCACAGGGATGGCTACACCTTC. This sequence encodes CASSRGPSDSHRDGYTF. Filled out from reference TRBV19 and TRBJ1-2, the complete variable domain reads DGGITQSPKYLFRKEGQNVTLSCEQNLNHDAMYWYRQDPGQGLRLIYYSQIVNDFQKGDIAEGYSVSREKKESFPLTVTSAQKNPTAFYLCASSRGPSDSHRDGYTFGSGTRLTVV.

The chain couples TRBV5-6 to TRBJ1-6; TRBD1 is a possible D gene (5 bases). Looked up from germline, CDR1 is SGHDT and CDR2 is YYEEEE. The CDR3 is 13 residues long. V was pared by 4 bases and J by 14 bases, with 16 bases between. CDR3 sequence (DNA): TGTGCCAGCAGCCCGGGGGACGGCTTTACCCTCCACTTT. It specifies CASSPGDGFTLHF.

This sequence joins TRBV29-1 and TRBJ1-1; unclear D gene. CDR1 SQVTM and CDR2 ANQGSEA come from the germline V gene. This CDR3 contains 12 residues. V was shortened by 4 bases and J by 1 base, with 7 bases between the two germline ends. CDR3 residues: CSVVYGNTEAFF. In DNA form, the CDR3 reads TGCAGCGTTGTCTACGGGAACACTGAAGCTTTCTTT.

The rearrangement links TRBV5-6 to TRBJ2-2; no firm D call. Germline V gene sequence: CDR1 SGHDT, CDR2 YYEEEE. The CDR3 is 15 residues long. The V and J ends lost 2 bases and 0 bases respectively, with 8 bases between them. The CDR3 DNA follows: TGTGCCAGCAGCTTCGGAGATACGAACACCGGGGAGCTGTTTTTT. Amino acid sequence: CASSFGDTNTGELFF.

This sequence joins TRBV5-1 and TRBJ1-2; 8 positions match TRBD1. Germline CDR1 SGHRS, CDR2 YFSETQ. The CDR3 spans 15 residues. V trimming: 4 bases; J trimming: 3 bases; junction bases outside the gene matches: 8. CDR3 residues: CASSLTSGGDYGYTF. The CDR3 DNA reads TGCGCCAGCAGCCTGACATCAGGGGGCGACTATGGCTACACCTTC. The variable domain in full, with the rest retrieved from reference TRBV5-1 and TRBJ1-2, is KAGVTQTPRYLIKTRGQQVTLSCSPISGHRSVSWYQQTPGQGLQFLFEYFSETQRNKGNFPGRFSGRQFSNSRSEMNVSTLELGDSALYLCASSLTSGGDYGYTFGSGTRLTVV.

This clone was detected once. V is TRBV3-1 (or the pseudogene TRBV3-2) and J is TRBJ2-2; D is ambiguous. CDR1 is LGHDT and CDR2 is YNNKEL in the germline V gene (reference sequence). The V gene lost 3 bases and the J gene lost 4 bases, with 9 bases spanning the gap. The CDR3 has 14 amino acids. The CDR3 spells CASSQGSGTGELFF. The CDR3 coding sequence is TGTGCCAGCAGCCAGGGTAGTGGCACCGGGGAGCTGTTTTTT.

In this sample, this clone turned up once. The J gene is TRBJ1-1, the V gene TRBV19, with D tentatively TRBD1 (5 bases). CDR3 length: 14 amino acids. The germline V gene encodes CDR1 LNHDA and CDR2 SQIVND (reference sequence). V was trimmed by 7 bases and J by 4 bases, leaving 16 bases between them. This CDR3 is CASTAIGGPTEAFF. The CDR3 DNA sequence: TGTGCCAGTACCGCTATCGGGGGTCCCACTGAAGCTTTCTTT.

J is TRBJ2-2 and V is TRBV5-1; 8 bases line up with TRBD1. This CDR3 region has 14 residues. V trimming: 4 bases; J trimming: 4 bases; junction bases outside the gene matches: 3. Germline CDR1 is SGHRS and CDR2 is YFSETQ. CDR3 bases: TGCGCCAGCAGCGGACAGGGCGGCACCGGGGAGCTGTTTTTT. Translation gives CASSGQGGTGELFF.

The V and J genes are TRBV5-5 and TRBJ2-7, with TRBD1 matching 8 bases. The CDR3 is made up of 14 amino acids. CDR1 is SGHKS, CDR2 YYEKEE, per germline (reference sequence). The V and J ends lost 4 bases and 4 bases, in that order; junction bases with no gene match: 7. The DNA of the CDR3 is TGTGCCAGCAGCACCCGGGACAGGCTATACGAGCAGTACTTC. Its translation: CASSTRDRLYEQYF.

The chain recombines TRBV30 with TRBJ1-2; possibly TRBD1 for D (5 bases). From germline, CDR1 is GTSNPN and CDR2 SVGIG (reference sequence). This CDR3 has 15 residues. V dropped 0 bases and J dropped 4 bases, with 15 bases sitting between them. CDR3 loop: CAWSVGTKRVYGYTF. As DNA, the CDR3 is TGTGCCTGGAGTGTGGGGACGAAAAGGGTCTATGGCTACACCTTC.

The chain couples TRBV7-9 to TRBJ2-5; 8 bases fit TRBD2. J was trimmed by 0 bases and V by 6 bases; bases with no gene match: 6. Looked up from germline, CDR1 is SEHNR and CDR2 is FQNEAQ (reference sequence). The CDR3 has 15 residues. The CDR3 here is CASRTELADQETQYF. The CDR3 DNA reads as TGTGCCAGCAGAACCGAACTAGCGGACCAAGAGACCCAGTACTTC.

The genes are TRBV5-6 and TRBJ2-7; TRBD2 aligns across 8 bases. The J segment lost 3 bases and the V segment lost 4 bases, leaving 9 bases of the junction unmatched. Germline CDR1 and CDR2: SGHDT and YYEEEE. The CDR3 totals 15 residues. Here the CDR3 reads CASSPSGSLYYEQYF. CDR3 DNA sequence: TGTGCCAGCAGCCCCAGCGGGAGTTTGTACTACGAGCAGTACTTC.